This TCR beta chain comes out of a study of blood T cell repertoires in COVID-19. Germline-derived CDR1 and CDR2 are SGDLS and YYNGEE. There are 14 residues in the CDR3. J gave up 1 base and V 4 bases, and 4 bases lay outside the gene matches. This table comes from immunoSEQ multiplex PCR, and its TCRdb copy is limited to in-frame clones, with some not included. The sample includes around 83,000 clones, more than 85% of them seen just once. The V gene is TRBV9, the J gene TRBJ1-1, with TRBD1 matching 7 bases. The sequenced material came from peripheral blood. The source is a man aged 80 or over with active or convalescent COVID-19. CDR3 in DNA: TGTGCCAGCAGCCCACACAGGGGGAACACTGAAGCTTTCTTT. Amino acid sequence: CASSPHRGNTEAFF.